Following are 7 T cell receptor beta chains from one sample sequenced in a study of T cells expressing NK-cell markers. TCRdb re-called the 5' RACE reads, yielding one record per CDR3 amino acid sequence without DNA. The table for this sample gives 500,000 to 700,000 distinct CDR3 sequences. Source material: blood T cells: a sorted CD56 or NKG2C T cell subset, CD4+ or CD8+ T cells, or bulk PBMC T cells (not recorded which). The receptors here all came from a man aged 18 to 29 in good health.

The J gene is TRBJ2-1, the V gene TRBV4-3. The germline V gene encodes CDR1 LGHNA and CDR2 YSLEER. This CDR3 has 14 amino acids. CDR3 region: CASSQGSFTGEQFF.

This chain uses TRBV20-1 with TRBJ1-6; TCRdb's D gene call, TRBD1, goes unchecked for lack of DNA. Germline CDR1 DFQATT, CDR2 SNEGSKA (reference sequence). CDR3 length: 14 residues. CDR3 in amino acids: CSANLDRANSPLHF.

The genes are TRBV25-1 and TRBJ2-7; TCRdb reports TRBD1, a call that lacks DNA to check it against. The CDR3 contains 15 residues. Germline CDR1 is MGHDK and CDR2 is SYGVNS. The chain's CDR3 is CASTGTGGARGEQYF.

This rearrangement joins TRBV7-9 to TRBJ1-2; the D gene TCRdb calls, TRBD1, cannot be checked with no DNA. From germline, CDR1 is SEHNR and CDR2 FQNEAQ (reference sequence). The CDR3 spans 13 residues. The CDR3 loop reads CASSFTGVGGYTF.

The CDR3 sequence: CSVRGGQPNEQFF. The gene calls are TRBV29-1 and TRBJ2-1; TCRdb picks TRBD2, but there is no DNA to check that call. The CDR3 totals 13 residues. Germline V gives CDR1 SQVTM, CDR2 ANQGSEA.

The genes are TRBV10-3 and TRBJ1-2. CDR3 length: 14 residues. Germline V CDR1 and CDR2: ENHRY, SYGVKD. The CDR3 protein is CAISEAGPNYGYTF.

The chain employs TRBV7-2 and TRBJ2-2. Germline values: CDR1 SGHTA, CDR2 FQGNSA. The CDR3 extends over 17 amino acids. This CDR3 reads CASSLGRLRSNTGELFF.